This T cell receptor (beta chain) was identified in a study of OX40 agonist ivuxolimab in advanced cancers. Findings and limits, study-wide: The investigators did not determine what antigen specificity the expanded peripheral T cells had.

V shed 8 bases, J shed 2 bases, and the junction held 8 bases outside the gene matches. The V gene's germline CDR1 is SGHVS and CDR2 FNYEAQ. There are 15 residues in the CDR3. The method was immunoSEQ multiplex PCR; TCRdb's version includes in-frame clones alone and lacks a portion of them. In the table there are tens of thousands of clones, 70% to 90% of which are singletons. A history of autoimmune disease or systemic immunosuppression excluded patients. Peripheral blood came from all dose cohorts at three timepoints. As to this clone: Antigen unknown.

This receptor was identified in an adult with an advanced solid tumor such as melanoma, head and neck, liver or kidney cancer. The chain couples TRBV7-6 to TRBJ2-1, with 8 bases lining up with TRBD2. Specimen: CD4+ or CD8+ T cells sorted from blood, collected in a trial of the OX40 agonist ivuxolimab. In DNA, the CDR3 is TGTGCCAGCCGGCCAGCGGGAGTAACCTACAATGAGCAGTTCTTC. It yields the protein CASRPAGVTYNEQFF.